These 19 T cell receptor beta chains were sequenced from one sample in a study of T-cell memory formation after mild COVID-19. MiXCR was run by TCRdb on the 5' RACE reads, yielding one entry per CDR3 protein. Among hundreds of thousands of distinct CDR3 sequences, 20% to 25% were seen once, and the ten largest hold around 12%. Sequenced: PBMCs or a T cell subset sorted from them (not recorded which). These receptors all come from an adult woman who had mild COVID-19 (a few samples of this study predate the infection). Cell type and time point are not known.

This clonotype was recorded a few times. CDR3 nucleotide sequence: TGTGCCAGCACGTCTAACTATGGCTACACCTTC. Translated: CASTSNYGYTF. This chain links TRBV12-3 or TRBV12-4 with TRBJ1-2; D uncertain. Trimming stripped 7 bases from V and 0 bases from J, with 3 bases between. This CDR3 contains 11 residues.

This clonotype was recorded a few times. The chain joins TRBV20-1 to TRBJ1-1, with no clear D. Per germline, CDR1 DFQATT and CDR2 SNEGSKA (reference sequence). Trimming pared 7 bases from V and 1 base from J, leaving 10 bases between. This CDR3 region has 12 residues. The CDR3 is CSGNMGNTEAFF. The CDR3 DNA sequence: TGCAGTGGCAATATGGGGAACACTGAAGCTTTCTTT.

This clonotype is a singleton in its sample. The chain has TRBV20-1 and TRBJ2-6; D is undetermined. The CDR3 length is 13 residues. Germline values: CDR1 DFQATT, CDR2 SNEGSKA (reference sequence). Trimming took off 6 bases at V and 1 base at J, with 7 bases between the two ends. CDR3: CSADHSGANVLTF. The CDR3 DNA reads as TGCAGTGCGGACCATTCTGGGGCCAACGTCCTGACTTTC.

As for this clonotype: An end of the junction differs from the germline gene, which may be a read error. The CDR3 DNA is TGCTGCGTTGAAGATCGCGGGACCTACGAGCAGTACTTC. Translating it yields CCVEDRGTYEQYF. The V and J genes are TRBV29-1 and TRBJ2-7; perhaps TRBD2 as D (6 bases). CDR3 length: 13 residues. The germline CDR1 and CDR2 sequences are SQVTM and ANQGSEA.

This chain connects TRBV6-2 or TRBV6-3 to TRBJ2-5; tentative D call: TRBD1 (5 bases). Germline CDR1 and CDR2: MNHEY and SVGEGT. Trimming left V 9 bases short and J 5 bases short, with 13 bases between. CDR3 size: 12 residues. The DNA of the CDR3 is TGTGCCAGTTGGGGCCCCGGGGAGACCCAGTACTTC. Translated, it gives CASWGPGETQYF.

The chain's CDR3 is CASSFGLYEQYF. The CDR3 nucleotides are TGTGCCAGCAGTTTTGGACTATACGAGCAGTACTTC. The chain links TRBV28 to TRBJ2-7; tentative D call: TRBD2 (6 bases). The germline gives CDR1 MDHEN, CDR2 SYDVKM. This CDR3 contains 12 residues. Trimming shortened V by 3 bases and J by 4 bases, and 7 bases separated the two germline ends.

This clonotype was seen only a few times. The chain links TRBV24-1 to TRBJ2-3, with 7 bases identical to TRBD1. With V trimmed by 2 bases and J by 1 base, 2 bases remained unmatched. Germline loops: CDR1 KGHDR, CDR2 SFDVKD. The CDR3 loop spans 15 amino acids. CDR3 protein: CATSDSGQGTDTQYF. The CDR3, as DNA: TGTGCCACCAGTGATTCAGGACAGGGCACAGATACGCAGTATTTT.

The chain joins TRBV5-1 to TRBJ2-1; 10 bases are a match to TRBD1. This CDR3 has 17 residues. The V segment lost 4 bases and the J segment 4 bases; nucleotides outside the gene matches: 11. Looked up from germline, CDR1 is SGHRS and CDR2 is YFSETQ. CDR3: CASSLVLPGQGYNEQFF. The CDR3 nucleotides are TGCGCCAGCAGCCTAGTCCTCCCGGGACAGGGGTACAATGAGCAGTTCTTC. Combining the CDR3 with reference TRBV5-1 and TRBJ2-1 gives the whole variable domain KAGVTQTPRYLIKTRGQQVTLSCSPISGHRSVSWYQQTPGQGLQFLFEYFSETQRNKGNFPGRFSGRQFSNSRSEMNVSTLELGDSALYLCASSLVLPGQGYNEQFFGPGTRLTVL.

Here the CDR3 reads CASSQGGGRPYNEQFF. The CDR3 bases are TGTGCCAGCAGCCAAGGTGGCGGGAGGCCGTACAATGAGCAGTTCTTC. V gene TRBV7-6 combines with J gene TRBJ2-1; 8 bases line up with TRBD2. In germline, CDR1 is SGHVS, CDR2 FNYEAQ. The CDR3 is made up of 16 amino acids. V was clipped by 5 bases and J by 4 bases; unmatched bases: 10.

This sequence joins TRBV4-3 and TRBJ2-3; D may be TRBD1 (5 bases). Looked up from germline, CDR1 is LGHNA and CDR2 is YSLEER. The V end lost 4 bases, the J end lost 5 bases, and 13 bases lay between the germline ends. The CDR3 extends over 14 amino acids. CDR3 nucleotides: TGCGCCAGCAGCCCAGGACAACCCGGAGATACGCAGTATTTT. Translating it yields CASSPGQPGDTQYF.

This clonotype was detected a few times. J is TRBJ2-3 and V is TRBV30, with 13 bases matching TRBD2. Germline-derived CDR1 and CDR2 are GTSNPN and SVGIG (reference sequence). This CDR3 is 17 amino acids long. V lost 2 bases and J lost 0; bases outside the gene matches: 5. CDR3 protein: CAWSTTGLAGSTDTQYF. The CDR3 nucleotides read TGTGCCTGGAGTACCACGGGACTAGCGGGGAGCACAGATACGCAGTATTTT. The complete variable domain, with remaining parts taken from reference TRBV30 and TRBJ2-3, reads SQTIHQWPATLVQPVGSPLSLECTVEGTSNPNLYWYRQAAGRGLQLLFYSVGIGQISSEVPQNLSASRPQDRQFILSSKKLLLSDSGFYLCAWSTTGLAGSTDTQYFGPGTRLTVL.

The chain carries TRBV12-3 or TRBV12-4 and TRBJ1-2; a possible D gene is TRBD1 (6 bases). The CDR3 runs to 15 residues. Trimming pared 6 bases from V and 7 bases from J, leaving 21 bases between. CDR3 sequence (DNA): TGTGCCAGCAGCGCCCAGGGGCCGGGGGCGGGTGGCTACACCTTC. It yields the protein CASSAQGPGAGGYTF.

This clonotype was detected a few times. This chain joins TRBV19 and TRBJ2-1; TRBD1 aligns across 7 bases. V shed 3 bases and J 0 bases; nucleotides not matched to a gene: 11. Germline V gene sequence: CDR1 LNHDA, CDR2 SQIVND (reference sequence). There are 18 residues in the CDR3. The CDR3 nucleotides are TGTGCCAGTAGTATGCCAGGGGGTACCACCGTCTCCTACAATGAGCAGTTCTTC. Translation gives CASSMPGGTTVSYNEQFF.

V usage is TRBV3-1 and J usage is TRBJ1-2; D gene unclear. The V end was cut by 2 bases, the J end by 3 bases, with 7 bases between. Per the germline V gene, CDR1 is LGHDT and CDR2 is YNNKEL (reference sequence). This CDR3 comprises 13 residues. The CDR3 loop is CASSQLIDYGYTF. In DNA, the CDR3 is TGTGCCAGCAGCCAACTTATAGACTATGGCTACACCTTC. Filled out from reference TRBV3-1 and TRBJ1-2, the complete variable domain reads DTAVSQTPKYLVTQMGNDKSIKCEQNLGHDTMYWYKQDSKKFLKIMFSYNNKELIINETVPNRFSPKSPDKAHLNLHINSLELGDSAVYFCASSQLIDYGYTFGSGTRLTVV.

This clonotype was counted a few times. V and J are TRBV7-9 and TRBJ1-1, with D possibly being TRBD1 (5 bases). Trimming shortened V by 1 base and J by 4 bases, and 7 bases separated the two germline ends. Germline values: CDR1 SEHNR, CDR2 FQNEAQ (reference sequence). This CDR3 region has 13 residues. The CDR3 DNA is TGTGCCAGCAGCTTAGGGACAAGCACTGAAGCTTTCTTT. This gives the protein CASSLGTSTEAFF.

The sample holds a few counts of this clonotype. V gene TRBV30 combines with J gene TRBJ2-5, with no clear D. Per germline, CDR1 GTSNPN and CDR2 SVGIG (reference sequence). V was trimmed by 3 bases and J by 5 bases, leaving 7 bases between them. The CDR3 length is 11 residues. CDR3 residues: CAWSPAETQYF. DNA of the CDR3: TGTGCCTGGAGCCCCGCCGAGACCCAGTACTTC. Using reference TRBV30 and TRBJ2-5 for the parts outside the CDR3, the full variable domain is SQTIHQWPATLVQPVGSPLSLECTVEGTSNPNLYWYRQAAGRGLQLLFYSVGIGQISSEVPQNLSASRPQDRQFILSSKKLLLSDSGFYLCAWSPAETQYFGPGTRLLVL.

This clonotype was counted between two and nine times. The J gene is TRBJ2-1, the V gene TRBV6-5; the D gene is possibly TRBD1 (6 bases). The V end lost 7 bases, the J end lost 8 bases, and 9 bases lay between the germline ends. Germline loops: CDR1 MNHEY, CDR2 SVGAGI. The CDR3 spans 11 residues. The CDR3, as DNA: TGTGCCAGCACAGGGGTGGATGAGCAGTTCTTC. Translation gives CASTGVDEQFF.

The V and J genes are TRBV25-1 and TRBJ2-1; D is uncertain. V was cut by 6 bases and J by 7 bases, with 13 bases left in between. This CDR3 comprises 13 residues. Germline assignment: CDR1 MGHDK and CDR2 SYGVNS. Here the CDR3 DNA reads TGTGCCAGCAGAGGCAGCCGGCGGAATGAGCAGTTCTTC. It encodes CASRGSRRNEQFF.

The table lists this clonotype with many counts. The CDR3 DNA is TGTGCCAGCAGCCAAGATGGCCCAGGGCAGATCACTGAAGCTTTCTTT. This translates into CASSQDGPGQITEAFF. V and J are TRBV4-2 and TRBJ1-1, with D perhaps matching TRBD1 (5 bases). The germline gives CDR1 LGHNA, CDR2 YNFKEQ. V shed 0 bases and J shed 4 bases, with 15 bases lying between them. CDR3 length equals 16 residues.